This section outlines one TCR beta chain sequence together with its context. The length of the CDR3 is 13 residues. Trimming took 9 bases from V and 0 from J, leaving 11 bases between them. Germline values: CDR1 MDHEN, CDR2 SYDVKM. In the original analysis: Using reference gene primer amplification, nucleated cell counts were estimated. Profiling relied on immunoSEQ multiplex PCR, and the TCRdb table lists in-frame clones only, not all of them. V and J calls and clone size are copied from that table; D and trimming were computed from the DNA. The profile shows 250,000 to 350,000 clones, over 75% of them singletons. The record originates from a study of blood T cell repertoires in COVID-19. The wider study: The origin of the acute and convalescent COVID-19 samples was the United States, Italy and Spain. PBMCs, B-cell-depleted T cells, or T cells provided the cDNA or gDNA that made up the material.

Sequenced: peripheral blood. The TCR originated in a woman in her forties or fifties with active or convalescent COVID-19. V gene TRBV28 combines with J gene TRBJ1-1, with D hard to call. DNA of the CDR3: TGTGCCAGTCGCGGGTTCTTGAACACTGAAGCTTTCTTT. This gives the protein CASRGFLNTEAFF.